This T cell receptor (beta chain) was captured by sequencing in a study of T cell responses to AZD1222 COVID-19 vaccine (dated by TCRdb to the early 2020s). For the wider study: TCR sequencing was performed for roughly 240 trial participants, of whom some 200 were given two doses of AZD1222 and approximately 25 were given two doses of MenACWY control vaccine. Enrollment into the trials was organized by age into subgroups of 18-55, 56-69 and 70-plus years, and those subgroups contained approximately 150, 30 and 60 TCR-sequenced participants, respectively.

Broad study findings and their caveats: Most participants were white British and females outnumbered males, and the authors suggested that clonal diversity may have been underestimated. The whole spike protein was spanned by vaccine-associated CD4 TCRs, and dominant responses were seen in regions 160-218 and 743-854. The 56-69-year group was small, and its depth increase did not reach significance, likely because of low power. Because no samples from the day 14 peak response were available, repertoires could be characterized only after the peak T cell response. Spike-specific TCR breadth and depth rose significantly after two AZD1222 doses compared with day 0 and with MenACWY recipients. Conclusions about previously exposed vaccinees were limited because only a handful of AZD1222 recipients were SARS-CoV-2 seropositive at baseline. Epitopes outside the regions mutated in the B.1.351 and B.1.1.7 variants were reportedly recognized by nearly half of the unique spike-specific TCRs.

The CDR3 regions of human TCRbeta chains were analyzed by immunosequencing. Turning to the authors' computational methods: TCRs in the repertoires were matched against a reference library of SARS-CoV-2-specific TCRs that had been generated with the MIRA antigen-specificity platform. Breadth was defined as the fraction of unique TCRs that were SARS-CoV-2-associated. Depth was defined as the fraction of total T cells that were SARS-CoV-2-associated. Using the MIRA data, each spike-specific TCR was assigned both to the spike region to which the TCR was reactive and to a CD4 or CD8 class. Log10-transformed breadth and depth values were compared by one-way ANOVA with Sidak's multiple comparisons tests. Here the immuneACCESS table is served through TCRdb, limited to in-frame sequences with V and J called. Missing clones are a known gap in these copies; in checked studies unresolved V genes cover under half, and the rest lacks a known reason. That table gives V, J and clone size, and the DNA gave D and trimming. Counted in this sample were approximately 180,000 clones; more than 75% of them appeared once. Together, the top ten hold around 26% of the sample.

As regards this clone: No antigen is known for it. No base quality information exists; no much larger clone differs at one position.

This specimen's time point label, per the study, means: about 28 days (+/-7) after the second vaccine dose. AZD1222 recipients given second doses at about 4 weeks or at about 12 weeks were pooled, since spike-specific TCR depth and breadth were not found to differ between the two schedules. Vaccinee samples were obtained from the UK trials COV001 and COV002, which included a single-blind randomized controlled phase 2/3 trial of AZD1222 (ChAdOx1 nCoV-19) in healthy adults. For TCRbeta chain sequencing, PBMC samples from trial participants were taken at day 0 and at day 28 after the second dose. CDR1 and CDR2 (ENHRY, SYGVKD) derive from the germline V gene. From the cysteine up to the phenylalanine, the CDR3 has a length of 13 residues. Here the CDR3 DNA is all that survives: 39 bases in frame from base 1. The germline V and J ends show losses of 10 bases and 5 bases respectively, and no gene match explains 8 bases of the junction.

The sequenced sample was peripheral blood, obtained 28 days after the second AZD1222 dose. This receptor was obtained from an adult who received the AZD1222 COVID-19 vaccine. The chain joins TRBV10-3 to TRBJ1-1; 9 of the junction bases match TRBD1. Here is the DNA: TGTGCCAACCAACAGGGGGCGCGGACTGAAGCTTTCTTT. The encoded protein is CANQQGARTEAFF.